A selection of T cell receptor beta chains follows, all from one sample in a study of shared clonotypes between healthy human individuals. Repertoires were generated with immunoSEQ multiplex PCR, while TCRdb's copy carries only in-frame clones and drops some. Of 500,000 to 700,000 clones in the sample, 85% to 95% were seen once. The sequenced sample consisted of naive CD8+ T cells sorted from blood. The receptors stem from a woman aged 30 to 39 in good health. Each CDR3 is given with its conserved first and last residue. D genes are given only for firm matches. Some rows have no size entry. The others give once, few or many, or a class for an expanded clone.

V gene: TRBV13; D gene: NA; J gene: TRBJ1-2; clone size: NA; CDR3 protein: CASSPEGTTANYGYTF; CDR3 DNA: TGTGCCAGCAGCCCCGAAGGGACTACAGCTAACTATGGCTACACCTTC
V gene: TRBV7-9; D gene: TRBD1; J gene: TRBJ1-6; clone size: NA; CDR3 protein: CASSLDRDYNSPLHF; CDR3 DNA: TGTGCCAGCAGCCTTGACAGGGACTATAATTCACCCCTCCACTTT
V gene: TRBV4-1; D gene: TRBD2; J gene: TRBJ2-7; clone size: NA; CDR3 protein: CASSPSSLAGDYEQYF; CDR3 DNA: TGCGCCAGCAGCCCCTCCTCCTTAGCGGGAGACTACGAGCAGTACTTC
V gene: TRBV28; D gene: NA; J gene: TRBJ2-1; clone size: NA; CDR3 protein: CASSLGSGLEQFF; CDR3 DNA: TGTGCCAGCAGTTTAGGTTCTGGACTGGAGCAGTTCTTC
V gene: TRBV27; D gene: NA; J gene: TRBJ2-2; clone size: NA; CDR3 protein: CASSPGLYTGELFF; CDR3 DNA: TGTGCCAGCAGTCCAGGTCTGTACACCGGGGAGCTGTTTTTT
V gene: TRBV7-8; D gene: NA; J gene: TRBJ1-2; clone size: NA; CDR3 protein: CASSLGGGTRPILYGYTF; CDR3 DNA: TGTGCCAGCAGCTTAGGAGGCGGAACTCGCCCTATCCTCTATGGCTACACCTTC
V gene: TRBV10-3; D gene: NA; J gene: TRBJ2-7; clone size: NA; CDR3 protein: CAIRPNDKAYEQYF; CDR3 DNA: TGTGCCATCAGACCCAACGACAAGGCCTACGAGCAGTACTTC
V gene: TRBV11-1; D gene: NA; J gene: TRBJ2-7; clone size: NA; CDR3 protein: CASSLADEQYF; CDR3 DNA: TGTGCCAGCAGCTTAGCTGACGAGCAGTACTTC
V gene: TRBV11-2; D gene: NA; J gene: TRBJ2-6; clone size: NA; CDR3 protein: CASSLWGSAGANVLTF; CDR3 DNA: TGTGCCAGCAGCTTATGGGGCAGCGCTGGGGCCAACGTCCTGACTTTC
V gene: TRBV27; D gene: TRBD2; J gene: TRBJ2-7; clone size: NA; CDR3 protein: CASSSRLAGVSYEQYF; CDR3 DNA: TGTGCCAGCAGTTCCCGCCTAGCGGGGGTCTCCTACGAGCAGTACTTC
V gene: TRBV11-2; D gene: NA; J gene: TRBJ1-6; clone size: NA; CDR3 protein: CASSPSPAGSPLHF; CDR3 DNA: TGTGCCAGCAGCCCTAGCCCGGCTGGATCACCCCTCCACTTT
V gene: TRBV29-1; D gene: TRBD2; J gene: TRBJ2-2; clone size: once; CDR3 protein: CSVAGLAGGPSRTGELFF; CDR3 DNA: TGCAGCGTTGCGGGACTAGCGGGAGGGCCCTCGAGGACCGGGGAGCTGTTTTTT
V gene: TRBV27; D gene: TRBD1; J gene: TRBJ2-7; clone size: NA; CDR3 protein: CASSIGQAYEQYF; CDR3 DNA: TGTGCCAGCAGTATTGGACAGGCCTACGAGCAGTACTTC
V gene: TRBV30; D gene: TRBD1; J gene: TRBJ1-2; clone size: NA; CDR3 protein: CAWSGGTEAGYTF; CDR3 DNA: TGTGCCTGGAGTGGAGGGACAGAGGCTGGCTACACCTTC
V gene: TRBV9; D gene: TRBD1; J gene: TRBJ2-3; clone size: NA; CDR3 protein: CASSEDRDRAADTQYF; CDR3 DNA: TGTGCCAGCAGCGAGGACCGGGACAGGGCGGCAGATACGCAGTATTTT